Listed here is a single TCR beta chain. These data come from a study of blood T cell repertoires in COVID-19. The V gene's germline CDR1 is SGHVS and CDR2 FQNEAQ. V lost 5 bases and J lost 1, with 14 bases in between. This CDR3 region has 16 residues. Sequencing was performed with immunoSEQ multiplex PCR; in TCRdb, only in-frame clones are kept and a portion is missing. This table has about 32,000 clones, around 88% appearing once. V usage is TRBV7-8 and J usage is TRBJ2-2; TRBD1 is a possible D gene (5 bases). This TCR came from a woman aged 70-85 years with active COVID-19. What was sequenced was peripheral blood. The CDR3 DNA sequence: TGTGCCAGCAGCCCGTATCCCCAGGGGAACACCGGGGAGCTGTTTTTT. It yields the protein CASSPYPQGNTGELFF. The full variable domain, its missing parts supplied by reference TRBV7-8 and TRBJ2-2, is GAGVSQSPRYKVAKRGQDVALRCDPISGHVSLFWYQQALGQGPEFLTYFQNEAQLDKSGLPSDRFFAERPEGSVSTLKIQRTQQEDSAVYLCASSPYPQGNTGELFFGEGSRLTVL.